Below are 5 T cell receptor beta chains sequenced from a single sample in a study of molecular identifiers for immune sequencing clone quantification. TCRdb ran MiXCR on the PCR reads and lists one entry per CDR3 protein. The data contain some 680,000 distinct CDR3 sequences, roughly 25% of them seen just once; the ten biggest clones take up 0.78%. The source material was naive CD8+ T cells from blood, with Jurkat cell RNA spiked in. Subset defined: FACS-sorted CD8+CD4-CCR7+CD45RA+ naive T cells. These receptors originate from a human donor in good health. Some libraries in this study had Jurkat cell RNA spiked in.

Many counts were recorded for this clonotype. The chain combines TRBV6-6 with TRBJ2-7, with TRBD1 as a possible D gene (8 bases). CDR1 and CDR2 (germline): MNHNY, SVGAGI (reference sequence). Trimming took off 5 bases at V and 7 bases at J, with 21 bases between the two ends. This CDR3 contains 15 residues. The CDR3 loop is CASSNIYDRGGEQYF. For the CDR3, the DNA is TGTGCCAGCAGTAACATATACGACAGGGGAGGGGAGCAGTACTTC.

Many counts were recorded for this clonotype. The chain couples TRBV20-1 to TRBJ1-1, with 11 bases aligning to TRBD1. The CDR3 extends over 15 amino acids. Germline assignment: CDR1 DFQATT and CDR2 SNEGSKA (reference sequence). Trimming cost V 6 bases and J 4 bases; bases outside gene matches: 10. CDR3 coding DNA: TGCAGTGCGACCCGGGACAGGGGGGCCAGCACTGAAGCTTTCTTT. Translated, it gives CSATRDRGASTEAFF.

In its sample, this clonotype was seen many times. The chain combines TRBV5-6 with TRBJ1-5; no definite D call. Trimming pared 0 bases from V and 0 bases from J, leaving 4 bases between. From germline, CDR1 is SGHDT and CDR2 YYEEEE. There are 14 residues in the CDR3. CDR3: CASSLDHSNQPQHF. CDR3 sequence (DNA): TGTGCCAGCAGCTTGGACCATAGCAATCAGCCCCAGCATTTT.

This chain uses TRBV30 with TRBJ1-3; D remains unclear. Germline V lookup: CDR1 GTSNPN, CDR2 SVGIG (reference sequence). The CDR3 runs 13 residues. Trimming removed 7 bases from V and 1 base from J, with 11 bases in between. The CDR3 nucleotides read TGTGCCTATCAAGAAACATCTGGAAACACCATATATTTT. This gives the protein CAYQETSGNTIYF.

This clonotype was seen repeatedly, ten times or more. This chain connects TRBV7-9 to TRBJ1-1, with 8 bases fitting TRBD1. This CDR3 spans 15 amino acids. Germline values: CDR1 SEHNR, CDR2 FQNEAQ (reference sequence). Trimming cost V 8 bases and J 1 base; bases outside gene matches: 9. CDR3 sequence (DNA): TGTGCCAGCTTTTATCCGGGGACAGGGAACACTGAAGCTTTCTTT. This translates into CASFYPGTGNTEAFF.